The source of this T cell receptor beta chain is a study of T cells in Graves' hyperthyroidism and ophthalmopathy. The CDR3 totals 14 residues. Germline V gives CDR1 KGHSH, CDR2 LQKENI. V shed 6 bases, J shed 6 bases, and the junction held 8 bases outside the gene matches. With respect to this clonotype: Its antigen remains unknown.

Amplification yielded TCR beta CDR3 regions, with RNA transcripts as the source. Primed by the HTBI set, a first-round RT-PCR was run on the TCR CDR3. TCRdb processed the multiplex PCR reads anew with MiXCR; each CDR3 protein has one entry. The sample includes approximately 610,000 distinct CDR3 sequences, roughly 14% of them seen just once. Study observations and caveats: The model identified upcoming ophthalmopathy a median approximately six months ahead of onset.

The chain joins TRBV18 to TRBJ1-5; 7 bases are a match to TRBD1. Sequences were obtained from blood. This sequence originates from a woman between 40 and 50 years old with Graves' ophthalmopathy. CDR3: CASSRQGSTQPQHF. The CDR3 DNA sequence: TGTGCCAGCTCGCGACAGGGATCTACTCAGCCCCAGCATTTT.